This paragraph covers one TCR beta chain sequence. Under the authors' procedure: Counts of nucleated cells, estimated from reference gene primer amplification, were obtained. Using immunoSEQ multiplex PCR, the repertoire was profiled, and TCRdb retains in-frame clones only, with some absent. That table gives V, J and clone size, and the DNA gave D and trimming. In the table there are roughly 30,000 clones, approximately 85% of which are singletons. The data originate from a study of blood T cell repertoires in COVID-19. In the study overall: Italy, Spain and the United States were the sources of the convalescent and acute COVID-19 samples. T cells, B-cell-depleted T cells, or PBMCs supplied cDNA or gDNA.

Germline V gene data show CDR1 as LGHDT and CDR2 as YNNKEL (reference sequence). The length of the CDR3 is 16 residues. Trimming at V came to 5 bases and at J to 3 bases, leaving 10 bases not matched to a gene. The J gene is TRBJ2-1, the V gene TRBV3-1 (or the pseudogene TRBV3-2); 7 bases line up with TRBD2. The sample taken for sequencing was peripheral blood. The sequence derives from a human donor in a cohort sampled during active COVID-19. CDR3 region: CASSRASGGGYNEQFF. Written as DNA, the CDR3 is TGTGCCAGCAGCAGGGCCTCGGGCGGGGGCTACAATGAGCAGTTCTTC.